Described below is a single T cell receptor beta chain sequence and its context. The source of the sample is a study of blood T cell repertoires in COVID-19. Study background: Specimens from acute and convalescent COVID-19 originated in the United States, Italy and Spain. PBMCs, B-cell-depleted T cells, or T cells were the source of the cDNA or gDNA that made up the material.

In the study's own analysis: Estimation of nucleated cell counts relied on the amplification of reference gene primers. Assay used: immunoSEQ multiplex PCR; TCRdb lists only in-frame clones, some missing. V and J calls and clone size are as listed in that table; D and trimming were resolved from the DNA. The table records some 150,000 clones, 80% to 90% of them present only once. Losses at the gene ends were 6 bases for V and 2 bases for J; bases not matched to a gene: 7. Germline CDR1 is MNHEY and CDR2 is SVGAGI. The CDR3 is 14 amino acids. Specimen: peripheral blood. The rearrangement links TRBV6-5 to TRBJ2-7, with TRBD2 identical over 7 bases. This TCR was sampled from a man aged 45-60 years who had recovered from COVID-19. The CDR3, as DNA: TGTGCCAGCAGCCTCTCGGGGGGTCCCTACGAGCAGTACTTC. It specifies CASSLSGGPYEQYF.